This T cell receptor (beta chain) originates from a study of blood T cell repertoires in COVID-19. The CDR3 totals 14 residues. Trimming removed 8 bases at V and 0 bases at J, with 11 bases between. Germline V gene sequence: CDR1 KGHDR, CDR2 SFDVKD. Generated by immunoSEQ multiplex PCR, the TCRdb table keeps only in-frame clones and is missing some. The sample consists of some 220,000 clones, 87% of them appearing once. This clone was recorded once. Sequenced sample: peripheral blood. V is TRBV24-1 and J is TRBJ2-3, with D possibly being TRBD2 (5 bases). The receptor was derived from a woman aged 18-35 years who had recovered from COVID-19. The CDR3 protein is CATKSEVSTDTQYF. The CDR3 DNA reads TGTGCCACCAAATCGGAGGTTAGCACAGATACGCAGTATTTT.